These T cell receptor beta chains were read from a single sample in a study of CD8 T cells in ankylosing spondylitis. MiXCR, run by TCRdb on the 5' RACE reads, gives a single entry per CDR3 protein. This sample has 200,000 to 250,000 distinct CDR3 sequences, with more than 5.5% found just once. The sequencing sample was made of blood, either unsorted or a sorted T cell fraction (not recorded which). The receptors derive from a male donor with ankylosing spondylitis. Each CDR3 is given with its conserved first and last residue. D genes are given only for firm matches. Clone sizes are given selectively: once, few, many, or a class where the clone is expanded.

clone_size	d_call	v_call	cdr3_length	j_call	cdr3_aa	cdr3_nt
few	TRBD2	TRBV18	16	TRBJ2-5	CASSPTSGTRGETQYF	TGTGCCAGCTCACCAACTTCCGGGACTAGGGGAGAGACCCAGTACTTC
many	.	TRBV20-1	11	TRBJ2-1	CSAPTYNEQFF	TGCAGTGCCCCCACCTACAATGAGCAGTTCTTC
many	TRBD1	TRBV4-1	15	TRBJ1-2	CASSHPQGSFDGYTF	TGCGCCAGCAGCCATCCACAGGGGAGTTTCGATGGCTACACCTTC
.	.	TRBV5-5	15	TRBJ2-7	CASSLTFPGADEQYF	TGTGCCAGCAGCTTGACTTTTCCGGGGGCGGACGAGCAGTACTTC
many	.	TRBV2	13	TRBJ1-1	CASRGQRNTEAFF	TGTGCCAGCAGGGGACAACGGAACACTGAAGCTTTCTTT
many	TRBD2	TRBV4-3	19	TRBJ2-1	CASSQLRGLAGEKYNEQFF	TGCGCCAGCAGCCAACTTAGGGGCTTAGCGGGAGAAAAATACAATGAGCAGTTCTTC
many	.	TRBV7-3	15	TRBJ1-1	CASSLTGDMSTEAFF	TGTGCCAGCAGCTTAACGGGAGATATGAGTACTGAAGCTTTCTTT
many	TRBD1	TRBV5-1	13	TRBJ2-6	CASSLDRAAALTF	TGCGCCAGCAGCCTGGACAGGGCCGCGGCCCTGACTTTC
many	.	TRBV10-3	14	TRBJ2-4	CAIWGGGAKNIQYF	TGTGCCATCTGGGGAGGAGGTGCCAAAAACATTCAGTACTTC
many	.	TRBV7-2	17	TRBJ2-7	CASSLVPPGLSSYEQYF	TGTGCCAGCAGCTTAGTCCCCCCGGGTCTTAGCTCCTACGAGCAGTACTTC
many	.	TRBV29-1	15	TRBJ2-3	CSALSGAGDGDTQYF	TGCAGCGCCCTATCGGGGGCGGGAGACGGAGATACGCAGTATTTT
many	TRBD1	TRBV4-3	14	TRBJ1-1	CASSPGQEYTEAFF	TGCGCCAGCAGCCCGGGACAGGAATACACTGAAGCTTTCTTT
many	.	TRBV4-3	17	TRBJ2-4	CASSQDRAAIAKNIQYF	TGCGCCAGCAGCCAAGATCGGGCAGCAATAGCCAAAAACATTCAGTACTTC
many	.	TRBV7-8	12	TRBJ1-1	CALGRGDTEAFF	TGTGCCCTCGGCCGGGGTGACACTGAAGCTTTCTTT
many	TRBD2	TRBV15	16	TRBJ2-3	CATSRYSGAFTDTQYF	TGTGCCACCAGCCGATATAGCGGGGCATTTACAGATACGCAGTATTTT
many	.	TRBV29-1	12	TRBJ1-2	CSVEEGLYGYTF	TGCAGCGTTGAAGAAGGCCTTTATGGCTACACCTTC
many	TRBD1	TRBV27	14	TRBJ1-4	CASRRTGEREKLFF	TGTGCCAGCAGACGAACAGGGGAAAGAGAAAAACTGTTTTTT
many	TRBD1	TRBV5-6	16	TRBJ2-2	CASSVGTGGLTGELFF	TGTGCCAGCAGCGTAGGGACAGGGGGTCTTACCGGGGAGCTGTTTTTT
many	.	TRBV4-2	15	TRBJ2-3	CASSSVKAPTDTQYF	TGTGCCAGCAGCTCCGTCAAGGCCCCCACAGATACGCAGTATTTT
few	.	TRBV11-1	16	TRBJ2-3	CASSFSGGTGADTQYF	TGTGCCAGCAGCTTCAGTGGGGGGACGGGCGCAGATACGCAGTATTTT
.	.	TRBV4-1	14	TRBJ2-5	CASSQVVGRRTQYF	TGCGCCAGCAGCCAAGTCGTAGGGAGGCGGACCCAGTACTTC
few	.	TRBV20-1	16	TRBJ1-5	CSARERALLTNQPQHF	TGCAGTGCCCGGGAGAGAGCTTTACTAACCAATCAGCCCCAGCATTTT
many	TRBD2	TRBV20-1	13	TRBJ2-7	CSARDRTSGDPYF	TGCAGTGCTAGAGATAGGACTAGCGGGGATCCGTACTTC
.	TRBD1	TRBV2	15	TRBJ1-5	CASSSWTGSNQPQHF	TGTGCCAGCAGTTCCTGGACAGGGAGCAATCAGCCCCAGCATTTT
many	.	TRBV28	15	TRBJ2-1	CASSLYRQSYNEQFF	TGTGCCAGCAGTTTATACAGACAGTCTTACAATGAGCAGTTCTTC
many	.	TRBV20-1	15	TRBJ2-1	CSASGGGVPSNEQFF	TGCAGTGCTAGTGGAGGGGGCGTCCCCTCCAATGAGCAGTTCTTC
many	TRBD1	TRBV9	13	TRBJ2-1	CASSVSGTGRTFF	TGTGCCAGCAGCGTCAGCGGGACAGGGCGAACATTCTTC
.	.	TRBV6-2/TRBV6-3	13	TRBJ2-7	CASSSGAGYEQYF	TGTGCCAGCAGTTCAGGGGCGGGCTACGAGCAGTACTTC
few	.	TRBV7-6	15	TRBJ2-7	CASSSGSYRENEQYF	TGTGCCAGCAGCTCGGGGAGCTACAGGGAAAACGAGCAGTACTTC
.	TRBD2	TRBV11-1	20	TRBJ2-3	CASSQIPGTSGRGSTDTQYF	TGTGCCAGCAGTCAGATCCCCGGGACTAGCGGGAGAGGGAGCACAGATACGCAGTATTTT
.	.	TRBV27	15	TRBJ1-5	CASSLLQGGNQPQHF	TGTGCCAGCAGTTTACTACAGGGTGGCAATCAGCCCCAGCATTTT
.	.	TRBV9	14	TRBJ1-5	CASSGTVRGQPQHF	TGTGCCAGCAGCGGCACCGTCAGGGGCCAGCCCCAGCATTTT
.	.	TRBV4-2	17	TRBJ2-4	CASSQEGGFIAKNIQYF	TGTGCCAGCAGCCAAGAAGGGGGTTTCATAGCCAAAAACATTCAGTACTTC
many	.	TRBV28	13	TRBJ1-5	CASSLVANQPQHF	TGTGCCAGCAGTTTGGTGGCGAATCAGCCCCAGCATTTT
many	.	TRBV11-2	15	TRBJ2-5	CASSLLVGLRETQYF	TGTGCCAGCAGCTTATTGGTGGGTCTCAGGGAGACCCAGTACTTC
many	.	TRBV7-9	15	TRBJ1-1	CASSLGPGLNTEAFF	TGTGCCAGCAGTCTGGGCCCGGGGTTGAACACTGAAGCTTTCTTT
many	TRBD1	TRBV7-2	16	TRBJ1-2	CASSSTTLTGNNGYTF	TGTGCCAGCAGCTCAACAACTCTGACAGGGAATAATGGCTACACCTTC
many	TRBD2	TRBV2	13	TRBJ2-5	CASRGLGRETQYF	TGTGCCAGCAGAGGACTAGGGAGGGAGACCCAGTACTTC
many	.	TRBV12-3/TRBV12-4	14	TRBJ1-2	CASSLLPGSEGYTF	TGTGCCAGCAGTCTCCTGCCGGGCTCCGAGGGCTACACCTTC
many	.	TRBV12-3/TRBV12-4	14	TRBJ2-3	CASSLEGGTDTQYF	TGTGCCAGCAGTTTGGAGGGAGGCACAGATACGCAGTATTTT
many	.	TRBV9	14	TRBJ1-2	CASSAGTANYGYTF	TGTGCCAGCAGCGCCGGGACGGCTAACTATGGCTACACCTTC
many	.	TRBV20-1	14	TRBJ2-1	CSAPMRGPYNEQFF	TGCAGTGCCCCAATGAGGGGTCCCTACAATGAGCAGTTCTTC
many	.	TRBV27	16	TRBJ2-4	CASSLSAAGTKNIQYF	TGTGCCAGCAGTTTATCCGCCGCAGGGACCAAAAACATTCAGTACTTC
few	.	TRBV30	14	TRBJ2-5	CAWRGAGGLETQYF	TGTGCCTGGAGGGGAGCGGGCGGATTAGAGACCCAGTACTTC
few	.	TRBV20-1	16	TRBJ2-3	CSARDSSASSTDTQYF	TGCAGTGCTAGAGATAGTAGCGCGTCTAGCACAGATACGCAGTATTTT
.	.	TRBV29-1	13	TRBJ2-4	CSVESGGSDIQYF	TGCAGCGTTGAATCTGGGGGGTCTGACATTCAGTACTTC
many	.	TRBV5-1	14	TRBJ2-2	CASSSPPQTGELFF	TGCGCCAGCAGCTCCCCCCCGCAAACCGGGGAGCTGTTTTTT
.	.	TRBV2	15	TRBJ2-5	CTSSAGRQHQETQYF	TGTACCAGCAGTGCCGGGCGGCAGCACCAAGAGACCCAGTACTTC
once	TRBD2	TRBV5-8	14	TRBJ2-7	CASSPSGGKAERYF	TGTGCCAGCAGCCCAAGCGGGGGTAAGGCCGAGCGGTACTTC
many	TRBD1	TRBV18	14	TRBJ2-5	CASFSTGVMETQYF	TGTGCCAGCTTTTCGACAGGGGTGATGGAGACCCAGTACTTC
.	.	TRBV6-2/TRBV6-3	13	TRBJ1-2	CASSYVPGLGYTF	TGTGCCAGCAGTTACGTCCCGGGGTTAGGCTACACCTTC
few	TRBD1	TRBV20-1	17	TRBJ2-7	CSATNAQGAFVGYEQYF	TGCAGTGCCACCAATGCCCAGGGGGCATTCGTGGGCTACGAGCAGTACTTC
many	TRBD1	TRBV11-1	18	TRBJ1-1	CASSLYGTGPTVGTEAFF	TGTGCCAGCAGCCTTTACGGGACAGGGCCCACGGTCGGCACTGAAGCTTTCTTT
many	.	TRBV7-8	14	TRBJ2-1	CASSLSQGGNEQFF	TGTGCCAGCAGCTTAAGTCAGGGCGGCAATGAGCAGTTCTTC
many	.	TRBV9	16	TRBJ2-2	CASSVVAIPNTGELFF	TGTGCCAGCAGCGTAGTGGCGATACCGAACACCGGGGAGCTGTTTTTT